The clone carrying this TCR beta chain was seen only a few times. The sample originates from a study of blood T cell repertoires in COVID-19. Overall study context: Specimens from acute and convalescent COVID-19 originated in the United States, Italy and Spain. PBMCs, B-cell-depleted T cells, or T cells were the source of the cDNA or gDNA that made up the material.

The method was immunoSEQ multiplex PCR; TCRdb's version includes in-frame clones alone and lacks a portion of them. The table shows around 100,000 clones, with 70% to 85% occurring only once. From germline, CDR1 is LNHDA and CDR2 SQIVND (reference sequence). V gave up 3 bases and J gave up 3 bases; unmatched junction bases: 11. This CDR3 has 17 residues. The TCR originated in a woman older than 75 with active or convalescent COVID-19. The gene calls are TRBV19 and TRBJ2-1; 7 nucleotides match TRBD1. The sample was peripheral blood. The DNA of the CDR3 is TGTGCCAGTAGTATCGACCCAAGGGGGCTTAGCTACAATGAGCAGTTCTTC. Its protein is CASSIDPRGLSYNEQFF.